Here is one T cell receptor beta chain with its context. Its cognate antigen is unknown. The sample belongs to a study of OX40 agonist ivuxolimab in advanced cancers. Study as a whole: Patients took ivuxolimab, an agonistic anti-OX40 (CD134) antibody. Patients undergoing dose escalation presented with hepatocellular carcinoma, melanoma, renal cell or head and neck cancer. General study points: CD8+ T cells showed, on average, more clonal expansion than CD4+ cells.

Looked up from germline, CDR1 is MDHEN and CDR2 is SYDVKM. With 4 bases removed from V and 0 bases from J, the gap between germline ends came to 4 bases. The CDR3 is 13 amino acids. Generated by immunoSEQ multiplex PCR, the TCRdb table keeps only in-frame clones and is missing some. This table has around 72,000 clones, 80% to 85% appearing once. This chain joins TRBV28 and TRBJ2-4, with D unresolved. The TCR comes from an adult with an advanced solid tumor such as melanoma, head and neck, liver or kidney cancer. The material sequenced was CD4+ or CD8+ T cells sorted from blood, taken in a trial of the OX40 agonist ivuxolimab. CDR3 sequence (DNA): TGTGCCAGCAGTTCCTTAGCCAAAAACATTCAGTACTTC. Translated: CASSSLAKNIQYF.